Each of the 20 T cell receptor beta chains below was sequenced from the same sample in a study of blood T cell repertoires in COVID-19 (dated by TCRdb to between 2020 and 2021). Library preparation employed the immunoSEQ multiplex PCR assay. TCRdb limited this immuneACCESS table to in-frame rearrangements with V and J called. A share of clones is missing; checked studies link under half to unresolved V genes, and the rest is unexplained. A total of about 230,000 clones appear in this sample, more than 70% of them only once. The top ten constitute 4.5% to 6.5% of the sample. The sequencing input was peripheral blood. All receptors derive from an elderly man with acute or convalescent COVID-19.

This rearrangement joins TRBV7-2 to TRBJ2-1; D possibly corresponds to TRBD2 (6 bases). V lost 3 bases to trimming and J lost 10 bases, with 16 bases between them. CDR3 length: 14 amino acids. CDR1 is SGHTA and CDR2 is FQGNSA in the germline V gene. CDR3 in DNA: TGTGCCAGCAGCTTGAGTTCACTTGGGAGGGAGCAGTTCTTC. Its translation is CASSLSSLGREQFF.

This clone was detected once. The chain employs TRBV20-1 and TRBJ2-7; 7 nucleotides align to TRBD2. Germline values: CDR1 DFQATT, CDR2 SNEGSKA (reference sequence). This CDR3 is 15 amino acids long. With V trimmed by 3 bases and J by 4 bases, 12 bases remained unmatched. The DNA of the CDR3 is TGCAGTGCTAGTGGGGGGGAAGGGAGCCTATACGAGCAGTACTTC. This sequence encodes CSASGGEGSLYEQYF.

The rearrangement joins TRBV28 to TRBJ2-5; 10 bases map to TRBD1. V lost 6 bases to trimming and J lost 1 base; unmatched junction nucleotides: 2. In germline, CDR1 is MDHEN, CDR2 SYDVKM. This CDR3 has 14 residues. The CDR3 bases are TGTGCCAGCAGACGGACAGGGGGCCAAGAGACCCAGTACTTC. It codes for CASRRTGGQETQYF.

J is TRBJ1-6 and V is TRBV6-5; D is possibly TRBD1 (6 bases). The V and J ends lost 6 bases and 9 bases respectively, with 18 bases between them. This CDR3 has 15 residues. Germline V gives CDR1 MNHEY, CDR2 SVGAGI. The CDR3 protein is CASRGGQGRSSPLHF. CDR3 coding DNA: TGTGCCAGCAGGGGGGGGCAGGGTAGGAGTTCACCCCTCCACTTT.

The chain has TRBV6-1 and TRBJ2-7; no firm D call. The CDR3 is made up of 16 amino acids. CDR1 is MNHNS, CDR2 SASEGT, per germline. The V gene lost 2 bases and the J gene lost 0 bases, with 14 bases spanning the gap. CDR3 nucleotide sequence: TGTGCCAGCAGTGAACCAATTTTCCCCCACTCCTACGAGCAGTACTTC. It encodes CASSEPIFPHSYEQYF.

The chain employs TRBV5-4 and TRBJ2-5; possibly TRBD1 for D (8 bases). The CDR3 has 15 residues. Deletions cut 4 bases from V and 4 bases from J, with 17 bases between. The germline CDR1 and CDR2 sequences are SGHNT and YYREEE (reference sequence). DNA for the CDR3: TGTGCCAGCAGCCTCGGGACAGGCGGGGGAGAGACCCAGTACTTC. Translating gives CASSLGTGGGETQYF.

The DNA of the CDR3 is TGTGCCAGCAGGAGAGAGGGCCTGATTACTAACTATGGCTACACCTTC. Protein: CASRREGLITNYGYTF. V usage is TRBV2 and J usage is TRBJ1-2; no firm D call. V lost 6 bases and J 0 bases, leaving 17 bases between the germline ends. Germline CDR1 and CDR2: SNHLY and FYNNEI. This CDR3 comprises 16 residues.

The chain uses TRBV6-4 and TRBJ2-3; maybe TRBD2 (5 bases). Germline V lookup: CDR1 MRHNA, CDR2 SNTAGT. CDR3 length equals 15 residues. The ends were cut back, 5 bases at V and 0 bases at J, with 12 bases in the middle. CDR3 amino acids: CASSLSGTSTDTQYF. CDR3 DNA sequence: TGTGCCAGCAGTCTCAGCGGAACTAGCACAGATACGCAGTATTTT.

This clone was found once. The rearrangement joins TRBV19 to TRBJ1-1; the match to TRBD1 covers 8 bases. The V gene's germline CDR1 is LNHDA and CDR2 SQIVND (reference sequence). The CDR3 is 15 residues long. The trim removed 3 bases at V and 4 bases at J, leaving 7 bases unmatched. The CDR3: CASSIAGGVSTEAFF. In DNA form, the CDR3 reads TGTGCCAGTAGTATTGCAGGGGGCGTTAGCACTGAAGCTTTCTTT.

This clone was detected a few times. Here the CDR3 DNA reads TGTGCCATCGGAGAACGAGGGACAGGAAGGCAAGAGACCCAGTACTTC. It yields the protein CAIGERGTGRQETQYF. The V call is TRBV10-3, the J call TRBJ2-5; 8 bases are shared with TRBD1. In germline, CDR1 is ENHRY, CDR2 SYGVKD. This CDR3 comprises 16 residues. The J segment lost 2 bases and the V segment lost 8 bases, leaving 13 bases of the junction unmatched.

CDR3: CASSLGVAGAYNEQFF. In nucleotides, the CDR3 is TGTGCCAGCAGCTTAGGGGTAGCGGGGGCCTACAATGAGCAGTTCTTC. The chain recombines TRBV11-2 with TRBJ2-1, with TRBD2 matching over 9 bases. The CDR3 is 16 amino acids. V was clipped by 1 base and J by 2 bases; unmatched bases: 3. The germline CDR1 and CDR2 sequences are SGHAT and FQNNGV.

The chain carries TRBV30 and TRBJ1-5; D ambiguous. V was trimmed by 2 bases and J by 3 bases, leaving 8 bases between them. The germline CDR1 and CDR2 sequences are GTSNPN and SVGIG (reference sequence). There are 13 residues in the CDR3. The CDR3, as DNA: TGTGCCTGGAGTAGCGATGACAATCAGCCCCAGCATTTT. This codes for CAWSSDDNQPQHF.

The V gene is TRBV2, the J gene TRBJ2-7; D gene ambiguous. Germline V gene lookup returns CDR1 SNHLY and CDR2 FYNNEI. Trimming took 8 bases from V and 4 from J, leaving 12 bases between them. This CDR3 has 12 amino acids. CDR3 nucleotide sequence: TGTGCCAGCGGGCAGGATACTTACGAGCAGTACTTC. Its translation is CASGQDTYEQYF.

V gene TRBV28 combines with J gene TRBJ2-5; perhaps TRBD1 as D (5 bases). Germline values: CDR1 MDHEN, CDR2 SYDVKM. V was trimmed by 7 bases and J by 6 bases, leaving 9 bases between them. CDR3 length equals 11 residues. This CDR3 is CASTGLQTQYF. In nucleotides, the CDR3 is TGTGCCAGCACAGGGCTACAGACCCAGTACTTC.

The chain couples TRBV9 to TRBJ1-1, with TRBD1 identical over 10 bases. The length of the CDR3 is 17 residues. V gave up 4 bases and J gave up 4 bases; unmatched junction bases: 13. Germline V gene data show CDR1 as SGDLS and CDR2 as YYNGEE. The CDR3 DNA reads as TGTGCCAGCAGCCTCTCGTCGGGGACAGGGGTCGGCACTGAAGCTTTCTTT. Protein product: CASSLSSGTGVGTEAFF.

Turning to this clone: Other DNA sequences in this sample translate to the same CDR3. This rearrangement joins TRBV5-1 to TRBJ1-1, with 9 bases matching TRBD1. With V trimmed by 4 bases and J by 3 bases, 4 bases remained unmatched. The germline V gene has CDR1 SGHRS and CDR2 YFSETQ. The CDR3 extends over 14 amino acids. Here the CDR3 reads CASSLGQGHTEAFF. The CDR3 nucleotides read TGCGCCAGCAGCCTCGGACAGGGGCACACTGAAGCTTTCTTT.

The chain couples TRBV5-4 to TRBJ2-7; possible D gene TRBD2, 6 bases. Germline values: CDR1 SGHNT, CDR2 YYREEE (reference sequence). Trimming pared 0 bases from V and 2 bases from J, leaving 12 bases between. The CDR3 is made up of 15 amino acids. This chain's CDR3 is CASSLGGGRTYEQYF. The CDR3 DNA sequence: TGTGCCAGCAGCTTGGGGGGAGGCCGAACCTACGAGCAGTACTTC.

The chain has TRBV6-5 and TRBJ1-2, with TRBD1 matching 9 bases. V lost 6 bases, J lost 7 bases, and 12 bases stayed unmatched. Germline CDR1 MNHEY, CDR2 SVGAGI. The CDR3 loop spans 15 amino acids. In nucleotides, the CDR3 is TGTGCCAGCAGACTAGCCGGGACAGGGATGGGTGGCTACACCTTC. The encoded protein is CASRLAGTGMGGYTF.

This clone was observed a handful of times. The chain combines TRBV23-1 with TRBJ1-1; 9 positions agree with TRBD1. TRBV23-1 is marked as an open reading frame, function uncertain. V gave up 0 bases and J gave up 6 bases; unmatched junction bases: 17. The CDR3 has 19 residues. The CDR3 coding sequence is TGCGCCAGCAGTCAATCGGCCCACTCGACAGGGGGAGAGAGATCTGAAGCTTTCTTT. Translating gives CASSQSAHSTGGERSEAFF.

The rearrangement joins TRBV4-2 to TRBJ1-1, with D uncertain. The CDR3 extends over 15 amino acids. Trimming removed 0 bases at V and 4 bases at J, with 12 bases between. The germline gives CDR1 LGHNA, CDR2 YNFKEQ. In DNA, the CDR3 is TGTGCCAGCAGCCAAGAACGGTTTACAGTCACTGAAGCTTTCTTT. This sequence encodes CASSQERFTVTEAFF.